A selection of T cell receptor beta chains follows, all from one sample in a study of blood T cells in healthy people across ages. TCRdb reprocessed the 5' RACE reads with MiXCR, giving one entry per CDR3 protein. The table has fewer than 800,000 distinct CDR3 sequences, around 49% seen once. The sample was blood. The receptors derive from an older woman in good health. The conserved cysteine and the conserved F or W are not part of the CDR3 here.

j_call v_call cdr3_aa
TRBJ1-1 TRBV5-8 ASSLFMAGPRAF
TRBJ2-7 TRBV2 ASSRGIGAYEQY
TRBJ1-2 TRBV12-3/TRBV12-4 ASSCDRGHGYT
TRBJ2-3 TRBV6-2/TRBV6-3 ASSDSLAGVEDTQY
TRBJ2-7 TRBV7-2 AINGGGSIGYEQY
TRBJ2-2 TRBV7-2 ASSLSGGYDTGELF
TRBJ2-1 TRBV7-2 ASSLLGLNNEQF
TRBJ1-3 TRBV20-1 SAGTAAGNTIY
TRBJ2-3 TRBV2 ASRVRGRGIQDTQY
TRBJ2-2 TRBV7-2 ASRRFTAGELF
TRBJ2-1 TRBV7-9 ASAERTANNEQF
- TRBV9 ASSPNWGMETQY
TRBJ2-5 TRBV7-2 ASSLANYQGTQY
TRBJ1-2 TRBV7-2 ASSSEGRRAVYT
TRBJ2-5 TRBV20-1 SASSRPGETQY
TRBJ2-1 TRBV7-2 ASSSWASGGFYNEQF
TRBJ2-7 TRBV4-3 ASSEGLSSYEQY
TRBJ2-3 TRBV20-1 SARLGQGTITDTQY
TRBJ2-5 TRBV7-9 ASSFLTGKETQY
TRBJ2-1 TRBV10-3 AISESYGSHEQF
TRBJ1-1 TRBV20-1 SAYRGGEAF
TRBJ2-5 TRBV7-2 ASSYNSGTQETQY
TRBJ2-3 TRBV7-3 ASSLTGDTDTQY
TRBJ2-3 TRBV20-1 SAAFGLAGADTQY
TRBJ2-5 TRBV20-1 SARRDRGPETQY
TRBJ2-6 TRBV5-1 ASSTSSSGANVLT
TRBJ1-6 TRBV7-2 ASSFSSYNSPLH
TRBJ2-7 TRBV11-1 ASSLPGPSYEQY
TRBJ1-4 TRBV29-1 SVQEGDEKLF
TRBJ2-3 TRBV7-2 ASSLERAGGQGTQY
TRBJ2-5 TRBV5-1 ASSWATATQETQY
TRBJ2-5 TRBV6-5 ASSYSASRRRETQY
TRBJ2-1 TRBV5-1 ASSPPSSTNEQF
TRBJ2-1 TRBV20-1 SAQTSAPSQMQF
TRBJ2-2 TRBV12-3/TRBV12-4 TSSLGGGRTGELF
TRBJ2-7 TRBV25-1 ASSAAGKYEQY
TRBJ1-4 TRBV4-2 ASSQEGATNEKLF
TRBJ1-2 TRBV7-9 ASTIQGRNYGYT
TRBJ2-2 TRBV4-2 ASSQEWGGGELF
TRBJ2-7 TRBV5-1 ASSLAAGNDEQY
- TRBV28 ASSVGQGRYEQY
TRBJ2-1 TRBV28 ASSLVGTGLNEQF
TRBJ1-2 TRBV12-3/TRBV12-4 ASSPLRGTDYGYT
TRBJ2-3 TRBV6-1 ASSEGQGRDTQY
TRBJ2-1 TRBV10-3 AIRGLLAGDYNEQF
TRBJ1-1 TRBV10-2 ASRVTTGSTEAF
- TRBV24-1 ATSDPGQGDYNEQY